This entry describes one T cell receptor beta chain. Antigen specificity is unknown. The authors sequenced TCR beta from blood CD8+ and CD4+ T cells. The CD8+ and CD4+ T cells were isolated magnetically using a negative isolation approach, whereas the TEMRA cells were enriched by FACS. RNA amounts of roughly 0.45 to 1 ug underwent reverse transcription with random hexamers. An immunoSEQ multiplex PCR amplified TCR beta CDR3 over 54 Vbeta and 13 Jbeta. TCRdb analysed the immunoSEQ multiplex PCR reads with MiXCR anew, one entry per CDR3 protein. The sample contains about 120,000 distinct CDR3 sequences, around 92% of which appear only once. The data stem from a study of CD8 T cells in Susac syndrome. Study conclusions and caveats: By the study's own acknowledgment, its TCR sequencing and HLA analysis included relatively few individuals.

Sequences were obtained from CD8+ T cells from PBMCs. The receptor comes from a human donor in good health.

The CDR3 DNA reads TGTGCCAGCTCACCAAGGGGAGAACGGGAGTTCTTC. Its protein product is CASSPRGEREFF. V is TRBV18 and J is TRBJ2-1; possibly TRBD1 or TRBD2 for D (5 bases each). Germline V gene sequence: CDR1 KGHSH, CDR2 LQKENI. The CDR3 is 12 residues long. Trimming removed 2 bases at V and 14 bases at J, with 13 bases between.